This T cell receptor (beta chain) was documented in a study of control samples from healthy donors and cancer patients. This clone was detected only a few times. Libraries were prepared by immunoSEQ multiplex PCR; TCRdb keeps only in-frame clonotypes and omits some of them. The data show 75,000 to 90,000 clones, with around 90% seen just once and around a tenth held by the top ten. The clonotype originates from a woman aged 50 to 65 with colorectal cancer. The specimen sequenced was PBMCs.

CDR3 DNA sequence: TGTGCCAGCAGTCGAGCAACAGGGACCACCGGGGAGCTGTTTTTT. This translates into CASSRATGTTGELFF. The V and J genes are TRBV6-5 and TRBJ2-2; TRBD1 is a possible D gene (6 bases). The V gene lost 5 bases and the J gene lost 4 bases, with 14 bases spanning the gap. CDR1 is MNHEY, CDR2 SVGAGI, per germline. CDR3 length equals 15 residues.